What follows is one T cell receptor (beta chain) and its context. This sample was taken from a study of blood T cell repertoires in COVID-19. For the study at large: Whether acute or convalescent, the COVID-19 samples came from the United States, Italy and Spain. PBMCs, B-cell-depleted T cells, or T cells provided the cDNA or gDNA that made up the material.

The authors' processing: Reference gene primers were amplified, and this amplification served to estimate nucleated cell counts. Sequenced by immunoSEQ multiplex PCR; TCRdb stores in-frame clones only, minus some. That table supplies the V and J calls and clone size; D and trimming were determined from the DNA. The sample holds some 220,000 clones; 84% are singletons and the top ten take approximately 5%. Trimming left V 4 bases short and J 0 bases short, with 7 bases between. The CDR3 covers 14 residues. Germline CDR1 reads LGHDT; CDR2 reads YNNKEL (reference sequence). Sequencing was done on a sample of peripheral blood. The rearrangement uses TRBV3-1 (or the pseudogene TRBV3-2) and TRBJ1-5; tentative D call: TRBD1 (5 bases). The clonotype originates from a woman aged 55-75 years who had recovered from COVID-19. The CDR3 nucleotides read TGTGCCAGCAGCCGACAGTTTAGCAATCAGCCCCAGCATTTT. It yields the protein CASSRQFSNQPQHF.